This T cell receptor (beta chain) was profiled in a study of cytomegalovirus exposure and HLA in healthy donors. In the PCR, 60 Vbeta and 13 Jbeta primers were used. How the authors handled the data: The authors later counted about 80 million unique TCR beta chains, 9 million to 14 million of them shared. TCRdb's copy holds only in-frame clones and misses some; the assay was immunoSEQ multiplex PCR. D and trimming come from the DNA, and the V and J calls and clone size come from that table. The repertoire holds 80,000 to 100,000 clones, with 55% to 75% as singletons. Germline CDR1 is SGDLS and CDR2 is YYNGEE. CDR3 length: 15 residues. V shed 2 bases, J shed 4 bases, and the junction held 5 bases outside the gene matches.

The TCR was taken from a man over 45 in good health and CMV-seronegative. The sequencing sample was made of PBMCs. The chain couples TRBV9 to TRBJ1-3, with 8 bases aligning to TRBD1. CDR3 protein: CASSVDRGEGNTIYF. CDR3 nucleotide sequence: TGTGCCAGCAGCGTTGACAGGGGAGAAGGAAACACCATATATTTT.